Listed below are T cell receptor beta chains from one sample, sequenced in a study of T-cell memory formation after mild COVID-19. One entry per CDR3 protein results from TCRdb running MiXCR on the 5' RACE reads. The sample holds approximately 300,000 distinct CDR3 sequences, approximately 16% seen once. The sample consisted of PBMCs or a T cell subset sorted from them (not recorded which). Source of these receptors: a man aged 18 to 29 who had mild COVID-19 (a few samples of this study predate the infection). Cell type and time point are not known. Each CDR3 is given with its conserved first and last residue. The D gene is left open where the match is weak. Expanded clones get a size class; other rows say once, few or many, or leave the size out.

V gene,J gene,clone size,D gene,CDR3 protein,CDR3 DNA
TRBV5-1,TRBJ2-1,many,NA,CASRDWEGRPNEQFF,TGCGCCAGCAGGGATTGGGAAGGTAGGCCCAATGAGCAGTTCTTC
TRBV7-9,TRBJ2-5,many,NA,CASSRPQTWREETQYF,TGTGCCAGCAGCCGTCCTCAGACATGGAGGGAAGAGACCCAGTACTTC
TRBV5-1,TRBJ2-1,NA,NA,CASSLVQGPGEQFF,TGCGCCAGCAGCTTGGTTCAGGGTCCCGGTGAGCAGTTCTTC
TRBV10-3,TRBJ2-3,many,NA,CAISPPGDEKDTQYF,TGTGCCATCAGCCCTCCGGGAGACGAGAAAGATACGCAGTATTTT
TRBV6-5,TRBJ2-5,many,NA,CASSYSRGTGQETQYF,TGTGCCAGCAGTTACTCTCGAGGGACGGGACAAGAGACCCAGTACTTC
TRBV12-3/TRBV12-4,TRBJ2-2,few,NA,CASSSGATGELFF,TGTGCCAGCAGTTCCGGGGCCACCGGGGAGCTGTTTTTT
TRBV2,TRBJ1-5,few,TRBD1,CASDRGGTSNQPQHF,TGTGCCAGCGACAGGGGAGGTACGTCAAATCAGCCCCAGCATTTT
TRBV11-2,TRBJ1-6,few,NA,CASSLAGRYNSPLHF,TGTGCCAGCAGCTTAGCGGGTCGGTATAATTCACCCCTCCACTTT
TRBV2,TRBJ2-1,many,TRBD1,CASRPGPGQGSLDEQFF,TGTGCCAGCAGGCCCGGACCGGGACAGGGGAGTTTGGATGAGCAGTTCTTC
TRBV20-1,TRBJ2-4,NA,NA,CSGDSDIQYF,TGCAGCGGGGACTCAGACATTCAGTACTTC
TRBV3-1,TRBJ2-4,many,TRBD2,CASSPQTSGGSNIQYF,TGTGCCAGCAGCCCGCAGACTAGCGGGGGATCAAACATTCAGTACTTC
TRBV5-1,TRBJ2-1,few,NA,CASGDEQFF,TGCGCCAGCGGTGATGAGCAGTTCTTC
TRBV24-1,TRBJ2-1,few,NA,CATSSDSYNEQFF,TGTGCCACCAGTTCTGATTCCTACAATGAGCAGTTCTTC
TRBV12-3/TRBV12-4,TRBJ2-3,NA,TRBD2,CASRRRLAGSTDTQYF,TGTGCCAGCAGACGCAGACTAGCAGGTAGCACAGATACGCAGTATTTT
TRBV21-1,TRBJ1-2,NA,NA,CRGESYGYTF,TGCAGAGGGGAGAGCTATGGCTACACCTTC
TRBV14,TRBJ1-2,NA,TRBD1,CASSHELWTGVVYGYTF,TGTGCCAGCAGCCATGAGTTATGGACAGGGGTTGTCTATGGCTACACCTTC
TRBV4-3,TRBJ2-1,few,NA,CASSQAGGALNEQFF,TGCGCCAGCAGCCAAGCAGGGGGGGCCCTCAATGAGCAGTTCTTC
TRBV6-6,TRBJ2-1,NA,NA,CASSTPGPGQFF,TGTGCCAGCAGTACACCAGGGCCGGGGCAGTTCTTC
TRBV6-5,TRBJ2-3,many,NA,CASSYANTQYF,TGTGCCAGCAGTTACGCGAATACGCAGTATTTT
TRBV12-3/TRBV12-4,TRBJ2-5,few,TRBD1,CASSRTGLSGETQYF,TGTGCCAGCAGCCGGACAGGGTTGTCGGGAGAGACCCAGTACTTC
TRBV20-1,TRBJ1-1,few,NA,CSAVGALNTEAFF,TGCAGTGCTGTCGGGGCCTTGAACACTGAAGCTTTCTTT
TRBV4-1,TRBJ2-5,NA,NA,CASSQDYGGLQETQYF,TGCGCCAGCAGCCAAGATTACGGGGGATTACAAGAGACCCAGTACTTC
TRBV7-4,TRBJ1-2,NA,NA,CASSLGDRDGYTF,TGTGCCAGCAGCTTAGGAGACCGGGATGGCTACACCTTC
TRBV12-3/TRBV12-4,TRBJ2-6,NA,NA,CASSLGDIEGANVLTF,TGTGCCAGCAGTCTGGGGGACATCGAGGGGGCCAACGTCCTGACTTTC
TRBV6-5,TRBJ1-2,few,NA,CASSSRGGVFDFGYTF,TGTGCCAGCAGTTCTCGGGGGGGAGTTTTCGACTTCGGCTACACCTTC
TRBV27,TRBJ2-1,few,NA,CASIAYNEQFF,TGTGCCAGCATTGCTTACAATGAGCAGTTCTTC
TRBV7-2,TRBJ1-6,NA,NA,CASSQSGEKTNSPLHF,TGTGCCAGCAGCCAGTCCGGGGAAAAAACTAACTCACCCCTCCACTTT
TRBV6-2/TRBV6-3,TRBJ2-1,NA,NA,CATSGLTRRFF,TGTGCCACCTCGGGACTGACGAGACGGTTCTTC
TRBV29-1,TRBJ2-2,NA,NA,CSVDKGYATGELFF,TGCAGCGTTGATAAGGGGTACGCTACCGGGGAGCTGTTTTTT